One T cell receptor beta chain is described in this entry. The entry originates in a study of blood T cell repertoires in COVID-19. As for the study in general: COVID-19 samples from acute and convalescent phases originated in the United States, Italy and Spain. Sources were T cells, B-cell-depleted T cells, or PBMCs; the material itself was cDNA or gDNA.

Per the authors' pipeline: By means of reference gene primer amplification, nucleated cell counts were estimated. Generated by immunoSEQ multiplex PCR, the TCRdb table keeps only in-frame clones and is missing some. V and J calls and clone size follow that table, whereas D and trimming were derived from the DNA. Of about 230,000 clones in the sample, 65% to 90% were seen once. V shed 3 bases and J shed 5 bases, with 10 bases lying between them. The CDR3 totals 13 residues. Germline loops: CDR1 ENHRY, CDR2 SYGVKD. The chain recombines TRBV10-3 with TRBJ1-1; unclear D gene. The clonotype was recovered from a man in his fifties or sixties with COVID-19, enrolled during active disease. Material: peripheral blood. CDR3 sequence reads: CAISEIGQTEAFF. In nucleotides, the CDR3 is TGTGCCATCAGTGAAATCGGTCAAACTGAAGCTTTCTTT.